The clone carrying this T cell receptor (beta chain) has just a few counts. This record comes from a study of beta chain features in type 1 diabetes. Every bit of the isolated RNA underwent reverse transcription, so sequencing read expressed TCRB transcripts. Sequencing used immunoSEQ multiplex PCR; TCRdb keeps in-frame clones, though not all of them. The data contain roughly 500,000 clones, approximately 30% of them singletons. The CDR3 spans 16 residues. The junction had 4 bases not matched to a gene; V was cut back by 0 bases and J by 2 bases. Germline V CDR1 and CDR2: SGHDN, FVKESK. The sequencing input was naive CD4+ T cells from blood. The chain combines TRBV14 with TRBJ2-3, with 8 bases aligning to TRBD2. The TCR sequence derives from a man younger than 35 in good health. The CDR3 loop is CASSQELAGYTDTQYF. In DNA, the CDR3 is TGTGCCAGCAGCCAAGAGTTAGCGGGGTACACAGATACGCAGTATTTT.